Listed below are T cell receptor beta chains from one sample, sequenced in a study of cytomegalovirus exposure and HLA in healthy donors. Some clones are missing from TCRdb's copy, which holds only in-frame ones; the method was immunoSEQ multiplex PCR. The table records around 220,000 clones, roughly 80% of them present only once. Sequencing was carried out using PBMCs. These receptors were obtained from a man aged 40-49 years in good health and CMV-seronegative. Each CDR3 is given with its conserved first and last residue. D genes are given only for firm matches. Not every row has a clone size; where given, it reads once, few, many or a size class.

d_call: -
clone_size: -
j_call: TRBJ1-6
v_call: TRBV15
cdr3_aa: CATSGFPQQGSSSPLHF
cdr3_nt: TGTGCCACCAGCGGGTTCCCCCAGCAGGGAAGTAGTTCACCCCTCCACTTT

d_call: TRBD2
clone_size: -
j_call: TRBJ2-1
v_call: TRBV5-1
cdr3_aa: CASSSKTSGGWGEQFF
cdr3_nt: TGCGCCAGCAGCTCAAAGACTAGCGGGGGCTGGGGTGAGCAGTTCTTC

d_call: -
clone_size: -
j_call: TRBJ2-7
v_call: TRBV5-6
cdr3_aa: CASSLNSAYEQYF
cdr3_nt: TGTGCCAGCAGCTTGAATTCAGCGTACGAGCAGTACTTC

d_call: -
clone_size: -
j_call: TRBJ2-6
v_call: TRBV5-5
cdr3_aa: CASSLVGGHSGANVLTF
cdr3_nt: TGTGCCAGCAGCTTGGTTGGGGGACACTCTGGGGCCAACGTCCTGACTTTC

d_call: TRBD2
clone_size: once
j_call: TRBJ2-1
v_call: TRBV9
cdr3_aa: CASSVRGTSGYNEQFF
cdr3_nt: TGTGCCAGCAGCGTGAGGGGGACTAGCGGATACAATGAGCAGTTCTTC

d_call: TRBD1
clone_size: -
j_call: TRBJ1-5
v_call: TRBV28
cdr3_aa: CASSYRGRGQPQHF
cdr3_nt: TGTGCCAGCAGTTACAGGGGGCGCGGACAGCCCCAGCATTTT

d_call: -
clone_size: few
j_call: TRBJ1-4
v_call: TRBV6-1
cdr3_aa: CASSGGGTNEKLFF
cdr3_nt: TGTGCCAGCAGCGGGGGGGGGACTAATGAAAAACTGTTTTTT

d_call: -
clone_size: -
j_call: TRBJ2-7
v_call: TRBV19
cdr3_aa: CASSKVHRASSYEQYF
cdr3_nt: TGTGCCAGTAGTAAGGTTCACAGGGCCAGCTCCTACGAGCAGTACTTC

d_call: TRBD1
clone_size: -
j_call: TRBJ2-7
v_call: TRBV6-5
cdr3_aa: CASSRSRGSDEQYF
cdr3_nt: TGTGCCAGCAGTCGATCCAGGGGGAGCGACGAGCAGTACTTC

d_call: -
clone_size: few
j_call: TRBJ1-5
v_call: TRBV19
cdr3_aa: CASSTGGINQPQHF
cdr3_nt: TGTGCCAGTAGCACCGGGGGGATCAATCAGCCCCAGCATTTT

d_call: -
clone_size: -
j_call: TRBJ1-2
v_call: TRBV19
cdr3_aa: CASSMDSTYGYTF
cdr3_nt: TGTGCCAGTAGTATGGACAGTACCTATGGCTACACCTTC

d_call: -
clone_size: -
j_call: TRBJ1-5
v_call: TRBV19
cdr3_aa: CASSALADRPNQPQHF
cdr3_nt: TGTGCCAGTAGTGCCCTCGCCGACAGGCCCAATCAGCCCCAGCATTTT

d_call: TRBD1
clone_size: -
j_call: TRBJ2-7
v_call: TRBV6-5
cdr3_aa: CASSIAGQGSNEQYF
cdr3_nt: TGTGCCAGCAGTATTGCAGGACAGGGGAGCAACGAGCAGTACTTC

d_call: TRBD1
clone_size: few
j_call: TRBJ1-1
v_call: TRBV27
cdr3_aa: CASQGGNTEAFF
cdr3_nt: TGTGCCAGTCAGGGGGGGAACACTGAAGCTTTCTTT

d_call: TRBD1
clone_size: -
j_call: TRBJ2-3
v_call: TRBV4-3
cdr3_aa: CASSQDPGQNTDTQYF
cdr3_nt: TGCGCCAGCAGCCAAGATCCGGGACAGAACACAGATACGCAGTATTTT

d_call: TRBD1
clone_size: few
j_call: TRBJ2-4
v_call: TRBV27
cdr3_aa: CASSSHRDRGNIQYF
cdr3_nt: TGTGCCAGCAGTTCCCACCGGGACAGGGGTAACATTCAGTACTTC

d_call: TRBD1
clone_size: -
j_call: TRBJ1-5
v_call: TRBV10-2
cdr3_aa: CASSQQGNQPQHF
cdr3_nt: TGCGCCAGCAGCCAACAGGGGAATCAGCCCCAGCATTTT